Below are 18 T cell receptor beta chains sequenced from a single sample in a study of T cell responses to AZD1222 COVID-19 vaccine. Produced via immunoSEQ multiplex PCR; TCRdb's table is partial and in-frame only. The sample shows approximately 140,000 clones, 92% of them seen only once. The material was peripheral blood, obtained on day 0 of AZD1222 vaccination. The receptors originated from an adult in good health.

The chain links TRBV3-1 (or the pseudogene TRBV3-2) to TRBJ2-1; D could derive from TRBD1 or TRBD2 (5 bases each). Trimming took off 1 base at V and 13 bases at J, with 11 bases between the two ends. The CDR3 contains 12 residues. Germline lookup yields CDR1 LGHDT and CDR2 YNNKEL (reference sequence). The CDR3 DNA is TGTGCCAGCAGCCAAGCCGGGACGTCTCAGTTCTTC. This sequence encodes CASSQAGTSQFF.

The genes are TRBV7-9 and TRBJ2-7, with D possibly matching TRBD2 (8 bases). This CDR3 comprises 15 residues. V lost 5 bases and J lost 6, with 20 bases in between. Germline-derived CDR1 and CDR2 are SEHNR and FQNEAQ (reference sequence). The CDR3, as DNA: TGTGCCAGCAGCCCAATGACAGGGCGGGGGGTCGAGCAGTACTTC. Amino acids: CASSPMTGRGVEQYF.

The chain combines TRBV3-1 (or the pseudogene TRBV3-2) with TRBJ2-1, with 13 bases aligning to TRBD2. J was trimmed by 8 bases and V by 4 bases; bases with no gene match: 5. From germline, CDR1 is LGHDT and CDR2 YNNKEL (reference sequence). The CDR3 consists of 15 residues. CDR3 protein: CASSRGLAGEDEQFF. The CDR3 nucleotides are TGTGCCAGCAGCCGAGGACTAGCGGGAGAGGATGAGCAGTTCTTC.

This chain uses TRBV5-4 with TRBJ1-1; D ambiguous. The germline V and J ends were trimmed by 1 base and 10 bases, with 11 bases remaining between them. The CDR3 runs 12 residues. CDR1 is SGHNT and CDR2 is YYREEE in the germline V gene (reference sequence). The CDR3 nucleotides are TGTGCCAGCAGCTTGAGTGAAGGCGGAGCTTTCTTT. It yields the protein CASSLSEGGAFF. The variable domain in full, with the rest retrieved from reference TRBV5-4 and TRBJ1-1, is ETGVTQSPTHLIKTRGQQVTLRCSSQSGHNTVSWYQQALGQGPQFIFQYYREEENGRGNFPPRFSGLQFPNYSSELNVNALELDDSALYLCASSLSEGGAFFGQGTRLTVV.

The chain employs TRBV4-1 and TRBJ1-2; D unresolved. The germline V gene encodes CDR1 MGHRA and CDR2 YSYEKL. The CDR3 runs to 15 residues. V was cut by 0 bases and J by 4 bases, with 12 bases left in between. CDR3 protein: CASSQDTREGYGYTF. CDR3 in DNA: TGCGCCAGCAGCCAAGACACCCGGGAGGGCTATGGCTACACCTTC.

The chain employs TRBV6-5 and TRBJ1-5, with D possibly matching TRBD1 (5 bases). The CDR3 is 13 residues long. V was shortened by 8 bases and J by 0 bases, with 8 bases between the two germline ends. The V gene's germline CDR1 is MNHEY and CDR2 SVGAGI. In DNA form, the CDR3 reads TGTGCCAGCCTCAGGGATAGCAATCAGCCCCAGCATTTT. As protein: CASLRDSNQPQHF.

The rearrangement links TRBV21-1 to TRBJ1-1. TRBV21-1 is a pseudogene segment. The length of the CDR3 is 16 residues. This CDR3 reads CARSPYYGEMNTEAFF. The CDR3, as DNA: TGTGCCAGGTCTCCTTACTATGGGGAGATGAACACTGAAGCTTTCTTT.

This sequence joins TRBV5-5 and TRBJ1-6, with D unclear. Germline V CDR1 and CDR2: SGHKS, YYEKEE (reference sequence). V gave up 0 bases and J gave up 8 bases, with 12 bases separating them. This CDR3 region has 15 residues. The CDR3 loop is CASSLVSVRDSPLHF. In DNA form, the CDR3 reads TGTGCCAGCAGCTTGGTGTCCGTACGGGATTCACCCCTCCACTTT.

The V call is TRBV6-5, the J call TRBJ1-1; the D gene is possibly TRBD1 (5 bases). V lost 6 bases to trimming and J lost 6 bases, with 17 bases between them. The CDR3 extends over 14 amino acids. CDR1 is MNHEY, CDR2 SVGAGI, per germline. CDR3 DNA sequence: TGTGCCAGCAGGGAGGGGTCCCCGAGGGCTGAAGCTTTCTTT. It yields the protein CASREGSPRAEAFF.

The rearrangement links TRBV28 to TRBJ2-1; 9 nucleotides match TRBD2. Unmatched junction bases numbered 11, after V lost 6 bases and J lost 8 bases. The V gene's germline CDR1 is MDHEN and CDR2 SYDVKM. The CDR3 length is 15 residues. The CDR3, as DNA: TGTGCCAGCAGAGGCGGGACTAGCTGGGTCTATGAGCAGTTCTTC. Amino acids: CASRGGTSWVYEQFF.

This sequence joins TRBV7-9 and TRBJ1-4, with 10 nucleotides matching TRBD1. The CDR3 is 14 amino acids. The junction had 7 bases not matched to a gene; V was cut back by 5 bases and J by 10 bases. Germline CDR1 SEHNR, CDR2 FQNEAQ (reference sequence). CDR3 nucleotides: TGTGCCAGCAGCCCGACAGGACAGGGGGGAAAACTGTTTTTT. Translating gives CASSPTGQGGKLFF.

This rearrangement joins TRBV7-2 to TRBJ2-3; unclear D gene. Germline CDR1 is SGHTA and CDR2 is FQGNSA. The V gene lost 11 bases and the J gene lost 0 bases, with 12 bases spanning the gap. This CDR3 region has 13 residues. This chain's CDR3 is CASRLPSTDTQYF. CDR3 nucleotide sequence: TGTGCCTCGAGGCTCCCTAGCACAGATACGCAGTATTTT.

Only a few counts were recorded for this clone. The chain carries TRBV5-1 and TRBJ1-4; 7 bases agree with TRBD1. Looked up from germline, CDR1 is SGHRS and CDR2 is YFSETQ. With V trimmed by 9 bases and J by 4 bases, 6 bases remained unmatched. There are 13 residues in the CDR3. CDR3 nucleotide sequence: TGCGCCATCACGGGACAGCTTAATGAAAAACTGTTTTTT. This translates into CAITGQLNEKLFF.

The chain combines TRBV28 with TRBJ2-7; TRBD1 matches 10 bases. The germline V gene has CDR1 MDHEN and CDR2 SYDVKM. The CDR3 covers 15 residues. The J segment lost 4 bases and the V segment lost 5 bases, leaving 8 bases of the junction unmatched. CDR3 protein: CASSAPGQGNYEQYF. The CDR3 bases are TGTGCCAGCAGTGCCCCGGGACAGGGGAATTACGAGCAGTACTTC.

The chain combines TRBV6-5 with TRBJ1-6; D gene ambiguous. V gave up 0 bases and J gave up 6 bases, with 12 bases separating them. The CDR3 spans 16 residues. Germline assignment: CDR1 MNHEY and CDR2 SVGAGI. The CDR3 spells CASSYSPSDLNSPLHF. The DNA for the CDR3 is TGTGCCAGCAGTTACTCTCCCTCGGACCTTAATTCACCCCTCCACTTT.

The chain joins TRBV10-3 to TRBJ2-1, with 7 bases matching TRBD2. Trimming took 0 bases from V and 0 from J; bases not matched to a gene: 11. The CDR3 sequence is 19 residues long. Per germline, CDR1 ENHRY and CDR2 SYGVKD. CDR3: CAISESISGVPSSYNEQFF. CDR3 coding DNA: TGTGCCATCAGTGAGTCGATCAGCGGGGTCCCGAGCTCCTACAATGAGCAGTTCTTC.

The rearrangement uses TRBV2 and TRBJ2-7; 7 bases map to TRBD1. The V gene's germline CDR1 is SNHLY and CDR2 FYNNEI. V trimming: 7 bases; J trimming: 4 bases; junction bases outside the gene matches: 7. This CDR3 comprises 13 residues. CDR3 sequence reads: CASTGTETYEQYF. Written as DNA, the CDR3 is TGTGCCAGCACTGGGACAGAGACGTACGAGCAGTACTTC.

For this clone: An end of the junction differs from the germline gene, which may be a read error. The rearrangement links TRBV14 to TRBJ1-1, with D tentatively TRBD1 (6 bases). The CDR3 covers 13 residues. CDR1 and CDR2 (germline): SGHDN, FVKESK. The CDR3 sequence: CASSQGAARVRVF. DNA of the CDR3: TGTGCCAGCAGCCAGGGGGCCGCCAGGGTAAGGGTCTTT.